This TCR beta chain was identified during a study of regulatory T cells in long-lasting Graves disease listed by TCRdb under 2021. Study-level background: Patients with newly diagnosed Graves' disease had been on antithyroid drugs for under 3 months. Peripheral blood TCR sequencing and RNA sequencing compared persistent Graves' disease patients with newly diagnosed Graves' disease patients. The study took place in China and was registered as a clinical trial. TCR sequencing covered roughly 13 persistent and roughly 20 newly diagnosed Graves' disease patients, some 33 samples in total.

Libraries came from multiplex PCR. The data were produced on an Illumina HiSeq 4000. iRepertoire HTBI primers and Arm-PCR amplification of CDR3 regions were used to construct TCR beta libraries. PCR products were gel purified before sequencing. Per the source publication's procedure: Gene usage analysis of CDR3 amino acid clonotypes used the roughly 60 TRBV and 14 to 15 TRBJ segments found across samples. COPE and FqMerger were used to merge filtered high-quality paired reads into contigs. BLAST was used to align contigs to IMGT TRBV, TRBD and TRBJ reference genes, and CDR3 was defined according to IMGT. Clonotypes above 0.1% frequency were classified as highly expanded clones. Repertoire diversity was measured by Shannon entropy, and V-J evenness by the Gini coefficient. A clonotype found in more than one individual was treated as public. TCRdb reran the public reads through fastp at Q25 and MiXCR, keeping productive beta chains. Rows with one shared CDR3 protein collapse into an entry with the most common genes and DNA. These V and J calls originate from TCRdb's pipeline instead of the authors' own analysis. This sample gives 250,000 or so distinct CDR3 sequences in total; 20% to 25% of them show up just once. The ten largest clonotypes hold about 15% of the sample.

Broader findings and caveats from the paper: Lower TCR Shannon entropy and fewer highly expanded clones were observed in persistent Graves' disease patients than in newly diagnosed patients, which suggested clonal expansion. Only peripheral blood was studied, because thyroid tissue, the primary lesion, was inaccessible. The small sample size was acknowledged by the authors as a limitation that may reduce accuracy. Only the TCR beta chain was sequenced and analyzed. A larger number of public clonotypes was shared among persistent patients (about 2,700) than among newly diagnosed patients (around 890).

The sample's time point, from its label and the paper: newly diagnosed GD, antithyroid drugs for less than 3 months. For both TCR sequencing and RNA sequencing, RNA was extracted from PBMCs using TRIzol. The diagnosis of Graves' disease was made according to American Thyroid Association guidelines. Patients were recruited from an endocrinology department in Xi'an, China. Each patient gave about 8.1 milliliters of peripheral blood, collected in an EDTA anticoagulant tube. Ficoll Paque Plus density gradient separation was used to isolate PBMCs, and no further T cell sorting was performed. RNA quality was checked with an Agilent 2100 Bioanalyzer and agarose gel, and concentration with a NanoDrop 2000. This clonotype was seen repeatedly, ten times or more. The specificity of this receptor is unknown. No per-base quality is available; no much larger clone lies one base away. This TCR was sampled from a female donor with Graves disease. Sample: peripheral blood mononuclear cells (PBMCs), taken at new diagnosis, from a patient treated with antithyroid drugs.

The nucleotides are TGCAGTGGTTACGCCCTAGCGGGGGGCCTGGAGACCCAGTACTTC. Translation gives CSGYALAGGLETQYF. This chain joins TRBV20-1 to TRBJ2-5; TRBD2 aligns with 11 central bases. Clipping removes 7 bases from V and 5 bases from J, with 12 as the unmatched junction base count. The cysteine opens and the phenylalanine closes a CDR3 of 15 amino acids. Just the 45-base CDR3 DNA is kept, in frame starting at base 1. Per the germline V gene (reference sequence), DFQATT is the CDR1 and SNEGSKA is the CDR2.